The present TCR beta chain was sequenced within a study of tumor-infiltrating lymphocytes in primary liver carcinoma. General study points: About 7.5-25% of top clones, no more, were shared by all five regions. A significantly higher top-250-clone fraction was found in tumors than in blood (p = 0.039).

Bulk tissue was left unsorted, and RNA and DNA were co-extracted from approximately 20-30 mg of it. Collection of samples drew on five separate regions of each tumor. Germline V gene data show CDR1 as SGHAT and CDR2 as FQNNGV. The CDR3 length is 17 residues. A word on this clonotype: The antigen is undetermined. At one boundary the junction diverges from the germline segment, which might be a read error.

Priming with a constant-region primer yielded TCR beta cDNA from roughly 500 ng total RNA. Three nested multiplex PCR rounds, a slightly modified ARM-PCR method, built the TCR beta libraries. Researchers ran the first two PCR rounds for roughly 11 cycles each with TRBV1-TRBV30 forward primers and a C-beta reverse primer. From the multiplex PCR reads, TCRdb called clonotypes with MiXCR, one entry per CDR3 protein. The sample has 95,000 to 150,000 distinct CDR3 sequences, 50% to 70% seen once. The receptor's source is a woman aged 55-69 years with primary liver carcinoma and hepatitis B virus infection. V gene TRBV11-2 combines with J gene TRBJ2-1, with D possibly TRBD2 on 5 matching bases. Specimen: liver tumor tissue from sampling region 1. The subset is: tumor region T1, superior pole. The CDR3 spells CASSLGRRGISYNGQFF. CDR3 DNA: TGTGCCAGCAGCTTAGGTCGACGGGGTATCTCCTACAATGGGCAGTTCTTC.